Listed here are 27 T cell receptor beta chains from one sample, sequenced in a study of blood T cell repertoires in COVID-19. Sequencing was performed with immunoSEQ multiplex PCR; in TCRdb, only in-frame clones are kept and a portion is missing. This sample has about 390,000 clones, with more than 75% found just once. Sequences were obtained from peripheral blood. The source of these receptors is a woman aged 60-75 years with COVID-19, enrolled during active disease.

The CDR3 spells CASSFWQGGGVNTEAFF. The CDR3 bases are TGTGCCAGCAGTTTCTGGCAGGGCGGGGGGGTGAACACTGAAGCTTTCTTT. The J gene is TRBJ1-1, the V gene TRBV28; weak D call: TRBD1 (5 bases). This CDR3 comprises 17 residues. Germline CDR1 MDHEN, CDR2 SYDVKM. Trimming cost V 3 bases and J 0 bases, with 17 bases left between them.

The chain links TRBV28 to TRBJ2-7; D remains unclear. Germline V gene sequence: CDR1 MDHEN, CDR2 SYDVKM. V was shortened by 11 bases and J by 5 bases, with 25 bases between the two germline ends. The CDR3 runs 15 residues. The CDR3 sequence is CASEGAVKVAHEQYF. The CDR3 DNA follows: TGTGCCTCTGAAGGCGCCGTAAAGGTAGCCCACGAGCAGTACTTC.

This clone was recorded once. V usage is TRBV15 and J usage is TRBJ2-5; 11 positions match TRBD2. J lost 5 bases, V lost 0 bases, and 2 bases had no gene match. Germline V gives CDR1 LNHNV, CDR2 YYDKDF (reference sequence). This CDR3 comprises 15 residues. This CDR3 is CATSRDSSGGETQYF. In DNA, the CDR3 is TGTGCCACCAGCAGAGATTCTAGCGGGGGGGAGACCCAGTACTTC.

The chain employs TRBV5-1 and TRBJ2-5, with 9 nucleotides matching TRBD1. V lost 4 bases and J lost 4; bases outside the gene matches: 8. This CDR3 comprises 15 residues. Germline-derived CDR1 and CDR2 are SGHRS and YFSETQ. The CDR3 coding sequence is TGCGCCAGCAGCGCCTCCGGGACAGGGATAGAGACCCAGTACTTC. Protein sequence: CASSASGTGIETQYF. The full variable domain, in which reference TRBV5-1 and TRBJ2-5 provide the parts outside the CDR3, is KAGVTQTPRYLIKTRGQQVTLSCSPISGHRSVSWYQQTPGQGLQFLFEYFSETQRNKGNFPGRFSGRQFSNSRSEMNVSTLELGDSALYLCASSASGTGIETQYFGPGTRLLVL.

This chain connects TRBV2 to TRBJ2-5; 8 nucleotides match TRBD2. CDR3 length: 13 amino acids. Germline V CDR1 and CDR2: SNHLY, FYNNEI. J gave up 3 bases and V 11 bases, and 8 bases lay outside the gene matches. The CDR3 reads CAGAGGPEETQYF. The CDR3 coding sequence is TGTGCCGGTGCGGGGGGACCCGAAGAGACCCAGTACTTC.

This rearrangement joins TRBV7-2 to TRBJ2-7; 15 nucleotides align to TRBD2. CDR1 is SGHTA, CDR2 FQGNSA, per germline. Trimming removed 3 bases from V and 5 bases from J; junction bases left unmatched: 5. This CDR3 is 16 amino acids long. The CDR3 sequence is CASSFGLAGGLNEQYF. DNA for the CDR3: TGTGCCAGCAGCTTCGGACTAGCGGGGGGGCTGAACGAGCAGTACTTC. The variable domain in full, completed from reference TRBV7-2 and TRBJ2-7, reads GAGVSQSPSNKVTEKGKDVELRCDPISGHTALYWYRQSLGQGLEFLIYFQGNSAPDKSGLPSDRFSAERTGGSVSTLTIQRTQQEDSAVYLCASSFGLAGGLNEQYFGPGTRLTVT.

The chain has TRBV11-2 and TRBJ2-4, with 10 nucleotides matching TRBD1. V lost 1 base to trimming and J lost 3 bases; unmatched junction nucleotides: 9. The CDR3 is 18 residues long. Germline lookup yields CDR1 SGHAT and CDR2 FQNNGV. CDR3 loop: CASSLVGTGEGGKNIQYF. The CDR3 DNA reads TGTGCCAGCAGCTTAGTGGGGACAGGGGAAGGGGGCAAAAACATTCAGTACTTC.

V usage is TRBV7-9 and J usage is TRBJ2-1, with 10 bases fitting TRBD1. V lost 1 base to trimming and J lost 9 bases; unmatched junction nucleotides: 9. Germline V lookup: CDR1 SEHNR, CDR2 FQNEAQ (reference sequence). The CDR3 is 16 amino acids. The CDR3 region is CASSLDVGQGVREQFF. CDR3 bases: TGTGCCAGCAGCTTAGACGTCGGACAGGGGGTTCGTGAGCAGTTCTTC.

The rearrangement links TRBV3-1 (or the pseudogene TRBV3-2) to TRBJ1-2, with D tentatively TRBD1 (5 bases). Deletions cut 0 bases from V and 8 bases from J, with 13 bases between. CDR3 length: 14 residues. Germline loops: CDR1 LGHDT, CDR2 YNNKEL (reference sequence). The CDR3 region has the DNA TGTGCCAGCAGCCAAGATGGGCAGGGAAGAGGCTACACCTTC. Translation gives CASSQDGQGRGYTF.

The V call is TRBV29-1, the J call TRBJ2-6; TRBD1 matches at 7 bases. This CDR3 is 16 amino acids long. V lost 6 bases, J lost 4 bases, and 12 bases stayed unmatched. Looked up from germline, CDR1 is SQVTM and CDR2 is ANQGSEA. CDR3 DNA sequence: TGCAGCGTACCTAAGACAGGGCCTCGGGGGGCCAACGTCCTGACTTTC. Protein product: CSVPKTGPRGANVLTF.

Concerning this clone: This specimen includes other DNA sequences encoding the same CDR3. This CDR3 reads CASSLAVSSYNEQFF. CDR3 sequence (DNA): TGTGCCAGCAGCTTAGCGGTTAGCTCCTACAATGAGCAGTTCTTC. The V call is TRBV7-3, the J call TRBJ2-1; D is uncertain. CDR1 and CDR2 from the germline V gene are SGHTA and FQGTGA. V was shortened by 2 bases and J by 0 bases, with 8 bases between the two germline ends. This CDR3 spans 15 amino acids.

The gene calls are TRBV7-3 and TRBJ1-1; D possibly corresponds to TRBD1 (6 bases). V lost 4 bases to trimming and J lost 4 bases, with 10 bases between them. The CDR3 loop spans 13 amino acids. Germline CDR1 reads SGHTA; CDR2 reads FQGTGA. The DNA of the CDR3 is TGTGCCAGCAGCTCGACAGGCGCCACTGAAGCTTTCTTT. It is translated as CASSSTGATEAFF.

This clone was counted a few times. The chain combines TRBV3-1 (or the pseudogene TRBV3-2) with TRBJ1-4; 10 nucleotides match TRBD1. Germline CDR1 LGHDT, CDR2 YNNKEL (reference sequence). V shed 2 bases and J 8 bases; nucleotides not matched to a gene: 11. This CDR3 has 17 amino acids. CDR3 loop: CASSQSGTGDLREKLFF. Here the CDR3 DNA reads TGTGCCAGCAGCCAATCAGGGACAGGGGATTTGCGGGAAAAACTGTTTTTT.

This chain joins TRBV6-1 and TRBJ2-6; D is unresolved. The CDR3 is made up of 14 amino acids. Germline CDR1 and CDR2: MNHNS and SASEGT. Trimming shortened V by 3 bases and J by 0 bases, and 3 bases separated the two germline ends. CDR3 DNA: TGTGCCAGCAGTGACCGCTCTGGGGCCAACGTCCTGACTTTC. This gives the protein CASSDRSGANVLTF.

This clone turned up a few times. This rearrangement joins TRBV14 to TRBJ1-6; TRBD1 matches at 10 bases. CDR1 and CDR2 (germline): SGHDN, FVKESK. This CDR3 comprises 14 residues. Trimming cost V 4 bases and J 10 bases; bases outside gene matches: 4. The CDR3 coding sequence is TGTGCCAGCAGCCGGTGGACAGGGGGGTCACCCCTCCACTTT. Translation gives CASSRWTGGSPLHF. Complete variable domain (other parts from reference TRBV14 and TRBJ1-6): EAGVTQFPSHSVIEKGQTVTLRCDPISGHDNLYWYRRVMGKEIKFLLHFVKESKQDESGMPNNRFLAERTGGTYSTLKVQPAELEDSGVYFCASSRWTGGSPLHFGNGTRLTVT.

There are a few counts of this clone. The chain links TRBV7-9 to TRBJ2-4; maybe TRBD1 (5 bases). The CDR3 runs to 14 residues. Germline V lookup: CDR1 SEHNR, CDR2 FQNEAQ (reference sequence). The V gene lost 5 bases and the J gene lost 8 bases, with 16 bases spanning the gap. CDR3 loop: CASSQDTNRDIQYF. The CDR3 nucleotides are TGTGCCAGCAGCCAGGACACAAATAGGGACATTCAGTACTTC. Complete variable domain (other parts from reference TRBV7-9 and TRBJ2-4): DTGVSQNPRHKITKRGQNVTFRCDPISEHNRLYWYRQTLGQGPEFLTYFQNEAQLEKSRLLSDRFSAERPKGSFSTLEIQRTEQGDSAMYLCASSQDTNRDIQYFGAGTRLSVL.

This clone was seen just once. In DNA form, the CDR3 reads TGTGCCAGCAGCTTACGTCAGGTATATGGCTACACCTTC. Its protein product is CASSLRQVYGYTF. This rearrangement joins TRBV7-2 to TRBJ1-2; D unresolved. V lost 2 bases and J 5 bases, leaving 9 bases between the germline ends. Per the germline V gene, CDR1 is SGHTA and CDR2 is FQGNSA. The CDR3 is 13 amino acids. The full variable domain, in which reference TRBV7-2 and TRBJ1-2 provide the parts outside the CDR3, is GAGVSQSPSNKVTEKGKDVELRCDPISGHTALYWYRQSLGQGLEFLIYFQGNSAPDKSGLPSDRFSAERTGGSVSTLTIQRTQQEDSAVYLCASSLRQVYGYTFGSGTRLTVV.

V and J are TRBV2 and TRBJ1-2; TRBD1 agrees at 7 bases. The CDR3 is made up of 15 amino acids. The germline gives CDR1 SNHLY, CDR2 FYNNEI. V trimming: 7 bases; J trimming: 4 bases; junction bases outside the gene matches: 12. CDR3: CASIRQGLNSYGYTF. CDR3 nucleotides: TGTGCCAGCATCCGACAGGGACTCAATAGCTATGGCTACACCTTC.

This clone appeared once. The chain joins TRBV7-9 to TRBJ1-2; TRBD1 aligns across 7 bases. This CDR3 contains 14 residues. After removal of 1 base from V and 4 bases from J, the junction contained 3 bases not matched to a gene. Germline CDR1 is SEHNR and CDR2 is FQNEAQ (reference sequence). For the CDR3, the DNA is TGTGCCAGCAGCTTAGGACAGGGTTTCTATGGCTACACCTTC. Translating gives CASSLGQGFYGYTF.

A remark on this clone: Germline is not matched at one junction end, which may reflect a read error. The rearrangement uses TRBV7-7 and TRBJ1-1; no clear D. Germline values: CDR1 SSHAT, CDR2 FNYEAQ (reference sequence). The CDR3 sequence is 13 residues long. For the CDR3, the DNA is TGTGCTAGCAGCCTCGAGCTGAACACTGAAGCTTTCTTT. It yields the protein CASSLELNTEAFF.

The CDR3 is CASSVGVQGQSTEAFF. In DNA form, the CDR3 reads TGTGCCAGCAGCGTAGGGGTCCAGGGCCAGAGCACTGAAGCTTTCTTT. This chain links TRBV9 with TRBJ1-1; possibly TRBD1 for D (5 bases). Trimming left V 0 bases short and J 4 bases short, with 16 bases between. CDR1 is SGDLS and CDR2 is YYNGEE in the germline V gene. The CDR3 covers 16 residues.

J is TRBJ2-7 and V is TRBV4-1; tentatively, D is TRBD1 (6 bases). Trimming removed 3 bases from V and 0 bases from J, with 12 bases in between. Germline CDR1 is MGHRA and CDR2 is YSYEKL. The CDR3 consists of 15 residues. In nucleotides, the CDR3 is TGCGCCAGCAGCCAGGTTCAGGGGAGCTCCTACGAGCAGTACTTC. Protein: CASSQVQGSSYEQYF.

On this clone: Other DNA sequences of this sample code for an identical CDR3. The CDR3 here is CASSLIPGQGTDTQYF. The CDR3 nucleotides are TGTGCCAGCAGCTTAATTCCGGGACAGGGAACAGATACGCAGTATTTT. This chain joins TRBV7-3 and TRBJ2-3; 9 bases are a match to TRBD1. From germline, CDR1 is SGHTA and CDR2 FQGTGA. This CDR3 region has 16 residues. The J segment lost 3 bases and the V segment lost 1 base, leaving 5 bases of the junction unmatched.

J is TRBJ2-7 and V is TRBV30, with D tentatively TRBD1 (5 bases). Germline V gene data show CDR1 as GTSNPN and CDR2 as SVGIG (reference sequence). The germline V and J ends were trimmed by 2 bases and 6 bases, with 8 bases remaining between them. The CDR3 totals 11 residues. CDR3 sequence reads: CAWSKGVEQYF. For the CDR3, the DNA is TGTGCCTGGAGTAAAGGGGTCGAGCAGTACTTC.

The chain has TRBV5-3 and TRBJ2-3, with 8 bases identical to TRBD1. TRBV5-3 is reported as an ORF; its role is uncertain. Germline trimming cut 1 base from V and 4 bases from J; bases unmatched to any gene: 11. The CDR3 extends over 17 amino acids. CDR3 in DNA: TGTGCCAGAAGCTTGTTGTCCGGACAGGGAGTTTCAGATACGCAGTATTTT. As protein: CARSLLSGQGVSDTQYF.

A note on this clone: This CDR3 is also generated by other DNA sequences in the sample. The V gene is TRBV19, the J gene TRBJ1-2; a weak D match, TRBD1 (5 bases). Germline CDR1 and CDR2: LNHDA and SQIVND (reference sequence). The V end lost 3 bases, the J end lost 2 bases, and 7 bases lay between the germline ends. CDR3 size: 13 residues. The CDR3 coding sequence is TGTGCCAGTAGTATTGGGGGGAACTATGGCTACACCTTC. Translated: CASSIGGNYGYTF.

The V call is TRBV7-2, the J call TRBJ1-1, with D unresolved. Germline values: CDR1 SGHTA, CDR2 FQGNSA. Trimming removed 4 bases from V and 1 base from J, with 7 bases in between. CDR3 size: 13 residues. The CDR3 reads CASSSYRNTEAFF. The DNA for the CDR3 is TGTGCCAGCAGCTCTTACAGGAACACTGAAGCTTTCTTT.